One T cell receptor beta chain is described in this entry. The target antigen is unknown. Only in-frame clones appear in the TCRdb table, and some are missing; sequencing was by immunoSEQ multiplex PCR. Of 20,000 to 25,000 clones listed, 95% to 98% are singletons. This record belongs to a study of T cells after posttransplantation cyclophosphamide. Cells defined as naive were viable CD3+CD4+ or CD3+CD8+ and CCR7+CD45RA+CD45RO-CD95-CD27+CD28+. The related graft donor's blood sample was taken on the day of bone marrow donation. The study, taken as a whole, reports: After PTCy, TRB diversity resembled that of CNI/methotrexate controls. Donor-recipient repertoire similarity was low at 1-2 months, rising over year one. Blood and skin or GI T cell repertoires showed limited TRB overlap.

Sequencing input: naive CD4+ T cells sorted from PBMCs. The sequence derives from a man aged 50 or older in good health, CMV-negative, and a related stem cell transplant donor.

CDR3 coding DNA: TGTGCCAGCAGGGGCCTTTTAGGGGCCGGGGAGCTGTTTTTT. It is translated as CASRGLLGAGELFF. This chain uses TRBV2 with TRBJ2-2, with D maybe TRBD1 (5 bases). The CDR3 totals 14 residues. V was pared by 6 bases and J by 6 bases, with 14 bases between. From germline, CDR1 is SNHLY and CDR2 FYNNEI.